The present T cell receptor beta chain was sequenced within a study of cytomegalovirus exposure and HLA in healthy donors (TCRdb year 2017). Looking at the study overall: A later analysis indicated that the 110 or so validation repertoires were generated on the platform also employed for the roughly 720 repertoires of the first cohort. The aim of the study was to test whether cataloging public T cell receptors could identify signatures of past pathogen exposure. A separate validation cohort of 100 to 150 different subjects was used in addition to the roughly 700-subject first cohort. The study combined high-throughput TCR immunosequencing, statistical association of individual TCRs with disease status, and machine learning to predict cytomegalovirus infection status. Summary of the overall study and its limitations: A few of the identified cytomegalovirus-associated TCR beta chains were confirmed in vitro to be specific for cytomegalovirus antigens. Of the cluster scores, 85% to 95% were above 0 in a later analysis, which found that TCRs clustered in the first cohort also tended to co-occur in the 95 to 150 validation repertoires. The authors suggested that the approach could potentially be extended to other disease states and immunological phenotypes. Most TCR sequences were seen in very few donors, while some public TCRs were found in many individuals. In both the original and validation cohorts, the classifier was reported to diagnose cytomegalovirus status with high specificity and sensitivity. A later analysis had no HLA typing for the validation cohort, so co-occurrence there was scored across all 130 or so repertoires. The study gave a list of 150 to 200 TCR beta chains associated with cytomegalovirus.

Details on this clone: It has no known antigen specificity. No much larger clone exists at a distance of one base, and base qualities are not known.

Libraries came from the immunoSEQ multiplex PCR assay. On the study's bioinformatics: A statistical classification framework was built for diagnosing cytomegalovirus status from the catalog of TCR beta chain sequences. What TCRdb holds here is the immuneACCESS table cut down to in-frame rearrangements. Part of the clones is not present; checked against another copy, under half of the missing clones reflect an unresolved V gene, and the others are unexplained. The DNA gave D and trimming, while V, J and clone size come from that table. The sample profile shows around 70,000 clones; around 94% of them were found once. The ten largest make up roughly 0.6% of the sample. The germline V gene (reference sequence) sets CDR1 to SGHNT and CDR2 to YYREEE. From V the trimming removes 4 bases and from J it removes 2 bases, while the gene matches leave 10 bases of the junction unaccounted for. Measured from the cysteine to the phenylalanine, the CDR3 is 16 residues long. The CDR3 DNA has 48 bases and is translated from base 1.

Separate from the approximately 670-subject first cohort, the validation cohort of about 120 subjects was the group to which the donors belonged. This clonotype originated in a woman under 30 in good health and CMV-seronegative. The specimen was PBMCs. The chain is made from TRBV5-4 and TRBJ2-7, with 9 bases matching TRBD1. The nucleotide sequence is TGTGCCAGCAGCCCTCAGGGGGGACAGGGAACCTACGAGCAGTACTTC. The resulting protein is CASSPQGGQGTYEQYF.